These 30 T cell receptor beta chains share one sample of origin, sequenced in a study of control samples from healthy donors and cancer patients. Only in-frame clones appear in the TCRdb table, and some are missing; sequencing was by immunoSEQ multiplex PCR. The sample includes fewer than 25,000 clones, approximately 80% of them seen just once. Source material: PBMCs. The receptors come from a man aged 55 to 70 with head and neck cancer.

In nucleotides, the CDR3 is TGTGCCAGCAGTGAAGCCGGGACAGGAAACACTGAAGCTTTCTTT. This translates into CASSEAGTGNTEAFF. This chain links TRBV2 with TRBJ1-1; the match to TRBD1 covers 8 bases. CDR1 and CDR2 (germline): SNHLY, FYNNEI. Trimming cost V 0 bases and J 2 bases; bases outside gene matches: 2. The CDR3 sequence is 15 residues long.

This chain links TRBV7-2 with TRBJ1-4; D not resolved. The CDR3 consists of 13 residues. CDR1 SGHTA and CDR2 FQGNSA come from the germline V gene. V was clipped by 5 bases and J by 8 bases, with 12 bases between them. DNA for the CDR3: TGTGCCAGCAGCGTCGACCGCGGGGAAAAACTGTTTTTT. As protein: CASSVDRGEKLFF.

V and J are TRBV28 and TRBJ2-3, with 7 bases fitting TRBD1. CDR1 is MDHEN, CDR2 SYDVKM, per germline. The V and J ends lost 3 bases and 4 bases, in that order; junction bases with no gene match: 4. The CDR3 has 14 residues. DNA of the CDR3: TGTGCCAGCAGTTTCAACACAGGGGCAGATACGCAGTATTTT. Translating it yields CASSFNTGADTQYF.

This chain joins TRBV19 and TRBJ2-3, with D perhaps matching TRBD2 (5 bases). Trimming cost V 6 bases and J 5 bases, with 15 bases left between them. Germline V CDR1 and CDR2: LNHDA, SQIVND (reference sequence). The CDR3 consists of 14 residues. CDR3 in amino acids: CASRQRSEGDTQYF. The CDR3, as DNA: TGTGCCAGTAGACAGCGTTCAGAGGGAGATACGCAGTATTTT. The full variable domain, rest sourced from reference TRBV19 and TRBJ2-3, is DGGITQSPKYLFRKEGQNVTLSCEQNLNHDAMYWYRQDPGQGLRLIYYSQIVNDFQKGDIAEGYSVSREKKESFPLTVTSAQKNPTAFYLCASRQRSEGDTQYFGPGTRLTVL.

V and J are TRBV18 and TRBJ2-1; perhaps D is TRBD1 or TRBD2 (5 bases each). Germline loops: CDR1 KGHSH, CDR2 LQKENI. The CDR3 runs 15 residues. V shed 2 bases and J shed 2 bases, with 10 bases lying between them. This CDR3 reads CASSPGDGTYNEQFF. The CDR3 coding sequence is TGTGCCAGCTCACCAGGGGACGGGACCTACAATGAGCAGTTCTTC.

The chain is built from TRBV24-1 and TRBJ2-7; D is unclear. CDR1 KGHDR and CDR2 SFDVKD come from the germline V gene. Trimming shortened V by 6 bases and J by 0 bases, and 8 bases separated the two germline ends. The CDR3 spans 13 residues. The CDR3 nucleotides read TGTGCCACCAGTTCATGGGACTCCTACGAGCAGTACTTC. Its protein is CATSSWDSYEQYF.

The rearrangement uses TRBV25-1 and TRBJ2-3; 11 bases are a match to TRBD2. Germline-derived CDR1 and CDR2 are MGHDK and SYGVNS. The CDR3 has 16 amino acids. V lost 4 bases to trimming and J lost 2 bases; unmatched junction nucleotides: 5. CDR3 loop: CASSASGGLFTDTQYF. The CDR3 nucleotides are TGTGCCAGCAGTGCTAGCGGGGGGCTCTTCACAGATACGCAGTATTTT.

This clone was observed a few times. The V and J genes are TRBV9 and TRBJ1-1; unclear D gene. The CDR3 contains 13 residues. Per germline, CDR1 SGDLS and CDR2 YYNGEE. Trimming took off 2 bases at V and 4 bases at J, with 9 bases between the two ends. In DNA, the CDR3 is TGTGCCAGCAGCGTTGGCACGGGCACTGAAGCTTTCTTT. Its translation: CASSVGTGTEAFF.

The chain has TRBV30 and TRBJ1-1; D is ambiguous. This CDR3 is built from 14 residues. The germline V gene encodes CDR1 GTSNPN and CDR2 SVGIG (reference sequence). Trimming took 0 bases from V and 1 from J, leaving 9 bases between them. CDR3 sequence: CAWSVRRQNTEAFF. CDR3 DNA sequence: TGTGCCTGGAGTGTACGACGACAGAACACTGAAGCTTTCTTT.

The chain links TRBV6-1 to TRBJ2-7, with D hard to call. Per the germline V gene, CDR1 is MNHNS and CDR2 is SASEGT. The CDR3 extends over 15 amino acids. Deletions cut 0 bases from V and 4 bases from J, with 13 bases between. This CDR3 reads CASSEAGRVLYEQYF. CDR3 DNA: TGTGCCAGCAGTGAAGCCGGACGGGTACTATACGAGCAGTACTTC.

By its share, this clone is medium-sized (0.01 to 0.1%). The V and J genes are TRBV7-2 and TRBJ2-2, with unresolved D. Germline CDR1 and CDR2: SGHTA and FQGNSA. This CDR3 comprises 16 residues. Trimming took 1 base from V and 0 from J, leaving 9 bases between them. The CDR3 loop is CASSLVPFANTGELFF. DNA of the CDR3: TGTGCCAGCAGCTTAGTGCCTTTCGCGAACACCGGGGAGCTGTTTTTT.

By proportion, this clone is medium-sized. V and J are TRBV3-1 (or the pseudogene TRBV3-2) and TRBJ1-6; a possible D gene is TRBD1 (5 bases). The CDR3 has 14 amino acids. Trimming cost V 1 base and J 13 bases, with 14 bases left between them. Germline CDR1 and CDR2: LGHDT and YNNKEL (reference sequence). DNA for the CDR3: TGTGCCAGCAGCCAAGGCGGGACCTCTTTTCCCCTCCACTTT. This sequence encodes CASSQGGTSFPLHF.

The chain carries TRBV19 and TRBJ1-1; the D gene is possibly TRBD1 (5 bases). V lost 4 bases, J lost 4 bases, and 19 bases lay in between. The CDR3 has 16 amino acids. Germline CDR1 LNHDA, CDR2 SQIVND (reference sequence). CDR3 residues: CASSTIPGPRGTEAFF. CDR3 in DNA: TGTGCCAGTAGTACGATTCCGGGACCCCGGGGCACTGAAGCTTTCTTT.

J is TRBJ1-1 and V is TRBV11-2, with D uncertain. Looked up from germline, CDR1 is SGHAT and CDR2 is FQNNGV. The CDR3 has 13 amino acids. V gave up 5 bases and J gave up 4 bases, with 11 bases separating them. Here the CDR3 reads CASSGKGITEAFF. CDR3 in DNA: TGTGCCAGCAGCGGGAAGGGAATCACTGAAGCTTTCTTT.

V and J are TRBV27 and TRBJ1-6, with TRBD1 matching 10 bases. CDR1 MNHEY and CDR2 SMNVEV come from the germline V gene (reference sequence). The J segment lost 4 bases and the V segment lost 6 bases, leaving 6 bases of the junction unmatched. This CDR3 region has 16 residues. The CDR3 nucleotides are TGTGCCAGCAGCAGGGACAGGGGAGTTTATAATTCACCCCTCCACTTT. The encoded protein is CASSRDRGVYNSPLHF.

The gene calls are TRBV6-5 and TRBJ2-7; no reliable D call. CDR3 length: 12 residues. V lost 6 bases to trimming and J lost 3 bases, with 9 bases between them. CDR1 is MNHEY, CDR2 SVGAGI, per germline. The CDR3 here is CASRGSLYEQYF. The CDR3, as DNA: TGTGCCAGCAGGGGATCCCTCTACGAGCAGTACTTC.

About this clone: The same CDR3 also results from other DNA sequences found in this sample. V usage is TRBV18 and J usage is TRBJ2-7, with 11 bases fitting TRBD2. Germline V CDR1 and CDR2: KGHSH, LQKENI. J was trimmed by 4 bases and V by 3 bases; bases with no gene match: 5. The CDR3 consists of 15 residues. The CDR3 is CASSPAGTSGYEQYF. The CDR3 DNA is TGTGCCAGCTCACCGGCCGGGACTAGCGGTTACGAGCAGTACTTC.

This clone was counted once. V usage is TRBV7-6 and J usage is TRBJ2-7; the D gene is possibly TRBD1 (6 bases). In germline, CDR1 is SGHVS, CDR2 FNYEAQ. V gave up 2 bases and J gave up 2 bases, with 16 bases separating them. CDR3 size: 16 residues. The CDR3: CASSLTTAGATYEQYF. The DNA of the CDR3 is TGTGCCAGCAGCTTAACGACGGCAGGGGCTACCTACGAGCAGTACTTC. Drawing the rest from reference TRBV7-6 and TRBJ2-7, the complete variable domain is GAGVSQSPRYKVTKRGQDVALRCDPISGHVSLYWYRQALGQGPEFLTYFNYEAQQDKSGLPNDRFSAERPEGSISTLTIQRTEQRDSAMYRCASSLTTAGATYEQYFGPGTRLTVT.

A single count supports this clone. This sequence joins TRBV9 and TRBJ2-7; D possibly corresponds to TRBD1 (6 bases). V shed 0 bases and J shed 4 bases, with 14 bases lying between them. This CDR3 is built from 15 residues. Per germline, CDR1 SGDLS and CDR2 YYNGEE. The CDR3 DNA reads TGTGCCAGCAGCGTAGGGGACACGGTTATTTACGAGCAGTACTTC. Translation gives CASSVGDTVIYEQYF. Drawing the rest from reference TRBV9 and TRBJ2-7, the complete variable domain is DSGVTQTPKHLITATGQRVTLRCSPRSGDLSVYWYQQSLDQGLQFLIQYYNGEERAKGNILERFSAQQFPDLHSELNLSSLELGDSALYFCASSVGDTVIYEQYFGPGTRLTVT.

This chain uses TRBV5-1 with TRBJ1-1; maybe TRBD1 (5 bases). V was pared by 5 bases and J by 5 bases, with 10 bases between. The CDR3 runs to 12 residues. Germline values: CDR1 SGHRS, CDR2 YFSETQ. CDR3 sequence: CASRGEGTEAFF. The CDR3 DNA is TGCGCCAGCAGAGGGGAAGGGACTGAAGCTTTCTTT. The full variable domain, with the rest looked up from reference TRBV5-1 and TRBJ1-1, is KAGVTQTPRYLIKTRGQQVTLSCSPISGHRSVSWYQQTPGQGLQFLFEYFSETQRNKGNFPGRFSGRQFSNSRSEMNVSTLELGDSALYLCASRGEGTEAFFGQGTRLTVV.

The chain recombines TRBV11-3 with TRBJ2-5, with 9 nucleotides matching TRBD2. Germline CDR1 SGHNT, CDR2 YENEEA. Trimming at V came to 1 base and at J to 4 bases, leaving 7 bases not matched to a gene. The CDR3 runs to 16 residues. The CDR3 DNA reads TGTGCCAGCAGCTTAGTCGGCGGGGGGGCCGCAGAGACCCAGTACTTC. It translates to CASSLVGGGAAETQYF.

This clone was seen just once. This chain links TRBV5-1 with TRBJ2-1; weak D call: TRBD2 (6 bases). Trimming shortened V by 2 bases and J by 1 base, and 7 bases separated the two germline ends. CDR1 SGHRS and CDR2 YFSETQ come from the germline V gene. The CDR3 covers 14 residues. The CDR3 loop reads CASSFSGSYNEQFF. The CDR3 region has the DNA TGCGCCAGCAGCTTTAGCGGATCCTACAATGAGCAGTTCTTC.

This clone was recorded a few times. The chain carries TRBV9 and TRBJ2-6, with D hard to call. The germline CDR1 and CDR2 sequences are SGDLS and YYNGEE. Trimming left V 4 bases short and J 2 bases short, with 13 bases between. The CDR3 is 16 amino acids. CDR3 loop: CASSPQVTPGANVLTF. CDR3 nucleotide sequence: TGTGCCAGCAGCCCCCAGGTTACCCCTGGGGCCAACGTCCTGACTTTC.

This clone was seen only a few times. The gene calls are TRBV19 and TRBJ2-1; 11 positions match TRBD2. V was pared by 7 bases and J by 4 bases, with 6 bases of the junction left unmatched. Germline V gene lookup returns CDR1 LNHDA and CDR2 SQIVND (reference sequence). The CDR3 length is 15 residues. In DNA, the CDR3 is TGTGCCAGTACCGGGGGGACTAGCGGTTACAATGAGCAGTTCTTC. It translates to CASTGGTSGYNEQFF.

The chain has TRBV6-5 and TRBJ2-3; 9 positions agree with TRBD1. Germline loops: CDR1 MNHEY, CDR2 SVGAGI. The CDR3 sequence is 14 residues long. The V and J ends lost 9 bases and 4 bases, in that order; junction bases with no gene match: 8. The CDR3: CASGRDRASDTQYF. In DNA form, the CDR3 reads TGTGCCAGTGGCCGGGACAGGGCGTCAGATACGCAGTATTTT.

The J gene is TRBJ2-7, the V gene TRBV3-1 (or the pseudogene TRBV3-2); 9 bases fit TRBD1. The CDR3 runs 15 residues. Trimming cost V 4 bases and J 5 bases; bases outside gene matches: 9. Germline-derived CDR1 and CDR2 are LGHDT and YNNKEL (reference sequence). CDR3 residues: CASSLLTGGIHEQYF. CDR3 DNA: TGTGCCAGCAGCCTGTTAACAGGGGGCATCCACGAGCAGTACTTC.

This clone was observed a few times. The CDR3 bases are TGTGCCAGCAGCCCAGGACTAGCGGGAGCTGACTACGAGCAGTACTTC. It translates to CASSPGLAGADYEQYF. This chain uses TRBV5-4 with TRBJ2-7; 13 bases agree with TRBD2. V shed 4 bases, J shed 3 bases, and the junction held 7 bases outside the gene matches. Germline lookup yields CDR1 SGHNT and CDR2 YYREEE (reference sequence). The CDR3 sequence is 16 residues long. The full variable domain, in which reference TRBV5-4 and TRBJ2-7 provide the parts outside the CDR3, is ETGVTQSPTHLIKTRGQQVTLRCSSQSGHNTVSWYQQALGQGPQFIFQYYREEENGRGNFPPRFSGLQFPNYSSELNVNALELDDSALYLCASSPGLAGADYEQYFGPGTRLTVT.

The gene calls are TRBV19 and TRBJ2-1; 8 positions match TRBD1. Trimming cost V 3 bases and J 7 bases; bases outside gene matches: 11. Germline V gene data show CDR1 as LNHDA and CDR2 as SQIVND (reference sequence). This CDR3 region has 16 residues. The CDR3 sequence is CASSILQGTGRNEQFF. Here the CDR3 DNA reads TGTGCCAGTAGTATCCTACAGGGGACAGGTAGAAATGAGCAGTTCTTC.

V and J are TRBV6-6 and TRBJ2-2; either TRBD1 or TRBD2 may fit D (5 bases each). V was shortened by 0 bases and J by 7 bases, with 12 bases between the two germline ends. The CDR3 sequence is 15 residues long. The germline V gene has CDR1 MNHNY and CDR2 SVGAGI (reference sequence). This chain's CDR3 is CASSYSLGVDGELFF. The CDR3 DNA is TGTGCCAGCAGTTACTCGCTGGGGGTGGACGGGGAGCTGTTTTTT.

The chain has TRBV19 and TRBJ1-1; D possibly corresponds to TRBD1 (6 bases). CDR1 and CDR2 from the germline V gene are LNHDA and SQIVND (reference sequence). V was cut by 4 bases and J by 4 bases, with 16 bases left in between. The CDR3 runs to 15 residues. The CDR3 DNA reads TGTGCCAGTAGTACGCAGGGGTTGGGGAGCACTGAAGCTTTCTTT. Translation: CASSTQGLGSTEAFF. Looking up the rest from reference TRBV19 and TRBJ1-1 gives the full variable domain: DGGITQSPKYLFRKEGQNVTLSCEQNLNHDAMYWYRQDPGQGLRLIYYSQIVNDFQKGDIAEGYSVSREKKESFPLTVTSAQKNPTAFYLCASSTQGLGSTEAFFGQGTRLTVV.